What follows describes a single T cell receptor (beta chain). This clone has a count of ten or more. No cognate antigen has been identified for it. Read coverage stops 3 residues before the CDR3 terminus; the germline J gene supplies the remainder. The sample comes from a study of T cell clonality in common variable immunodeficiency (dated by TCRdb to about 2015). Most CVID patients and most healthy controls were of Caucasian heritage. Heparinized peripheral whole blood samples of about 5 to 9 ml were collected from each donor. TCRbeta CDR3 repertoires were sequenced from genomic DNA of adults with common variable immune deficiency (CVID) and healthy adult controls. There were some 22 healthy adult volunteers in the control group (around twelve female and 10 or so male), ranging in age from about 23 to 66 years, with a mean age of about 32. Diluted blood was density-centrifuged over Hypaque 1077 or Ficoll-Paque to isolate peripheral blood mononuclear cells. Genomic DNA was extracted from unsorted mononuclear cells by Qiagen column purification or by a centrifugation-based method.

The CDR3 starts with the cysteine, ends with the phenylalanine, and has 14 residues. The DNA shown is the part of the CDR3 that was read: 33 bases, in frame from base 1. The germline V end is reduced by 1 base and the J end by 6 bases; junction bases left unmatched: 2. The CDR1 and CDR2 encoded by the germline V gene are SGHTS and YDEGEE. CVID samples and control samples contributed equivalent amounts of genomic DNA as sequencing input. For every sample, a 60 bp segment covering the rearranged TCRbeta CDR3 region was amplified and then sequenced. The immunoSEQ assay, a bias-corrected multiplex PCR with high-throughput sequencing, was employed for TCRbeta amplification. The authors processed their data as follows. Each unique nucleotide sequence was treated as a clone and annotated with V, D and J genes, copy number and frequency. Sequences were labeled productive if in frame, and non-productive if out of frame or containing stop codons. As previously described, clonality was calculated on the basis of Shannon's entropy. The predicted amino acid sequences of productive clones were used to derive mean CDR3 Kyte-Doolittle hydropathy. Hierarchical clustering of scaled V gene usage was performed with the R hclust function using Manhattan distance and complete linkage. Sharing of clones by CDR3 amino acid sequence was evaluated through resampling of 12 repertoires per group over 100 rounds. The repertoires were screened for some 70 published EBV-specific TCRbeta sequences and 200 to 250 published CMV-specific TCRbeta sequences. After two CVID samples that produced fewer than 10,000 sequences were dropped from the analysis, 42 CVID repertoires remained. TCRdb provides this immuneACCESS table in a form limited to in-frame rearrangements. Some clones are lacking; in checked studies, under half of them reflect an unresolved V gene, and why the rest are absent is not known. The V and J calls and clone size come from that table; D and trimming were worked out from the DNA. This sample includes tens of thousands of clones, and none of them was observed just once. The ten most abundant clones make up about 6% of the sample.

Points the paper makes about the study in general: Even though DNA input was equal, the average per sample came to about 81,820 unique sequences for controls compared with about 31,547 for CVID samples. The authors noted that sequencing repertoires of T cell subpopulations would be needed to clarify what caused the increased clonality in CVID. Correlations of repertoire features with clinical complications were constrained by heterogeneity among patients within the CVID cohort. Healthy controls shared more TCRbeta clones with each other than CVID subjects shared among themselves (p < 0.0001). CVID TCRbeta sequences were reported to have fewer deletions and N-nucleotide insertions and to lack highly modified clones with 13 or more V deletions. Compared with healthy controls, CVID subjects showed increased TCRbeta clonality (t-test p = 0.018), a feature most characteristic of about a third of subjects.

Material: peripheral blood mononuclear cells. This clonotype was obtained from a person aged 18 to 69 in good health. The sequence links TRBV5-8 to TRBJ2-2; TRBD1 aligns with 8 central bases. The covered CDR3 bases are TGTGCCAGCAGCTTGCACAGGGGGGCCGGGGAG. The translation is CASSLHRGAGE. The whole CDR3 is CASSLHRGAGELFF.